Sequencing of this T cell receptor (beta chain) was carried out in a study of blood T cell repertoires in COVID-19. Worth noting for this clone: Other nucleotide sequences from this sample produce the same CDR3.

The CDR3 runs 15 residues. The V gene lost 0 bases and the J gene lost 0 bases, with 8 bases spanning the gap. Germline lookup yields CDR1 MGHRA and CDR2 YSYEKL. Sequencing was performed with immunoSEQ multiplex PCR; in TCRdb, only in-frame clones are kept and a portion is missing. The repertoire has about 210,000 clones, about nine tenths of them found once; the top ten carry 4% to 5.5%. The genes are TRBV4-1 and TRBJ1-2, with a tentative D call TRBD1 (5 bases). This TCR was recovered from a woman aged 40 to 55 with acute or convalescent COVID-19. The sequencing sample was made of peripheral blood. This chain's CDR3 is CASSQDGGANYGYTF. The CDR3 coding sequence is TGCGCCAGCAGCCAAGATGGAGGGGCTAACTATGGCTACACCTTC.